The source of this T cell receptor beta chain is a study of cytomegalovirus exposure and HLA in healthy donors. Broader study findings: Using the classifier, cytomegalovirus status was reportedly diagnosed with high specificity and sensitivity. A few chains tied to CMV proved CMV antigen-specific in vitro. The study designated 150 to 200 TCR beta chains cytomegalovirus-associated.

The assay was immunoSEQ multiplex PCR, and TCRdb's table has in-frame clones only and misses some. The sample lists 190,000 or so clones; 70% to 85% were seen once. This clone has just one count. Its specificity is unknown. Sequence at one end of the junction differs from germline and may be a read error. Germline CDR1 PRHDT, CDR2 FYEKMQ (reference sequence). The CDR3 totals 17 residues. The sample taken for sequencing was PBMCs. The TCR originated in a woman aged 25 to 39 in good health and CMV-seropositive. This chain joins TRBV13 and TRBJ2-7; TRBD2 matches at 11 bases. The CDR3 DNA is TGTGCCAGCAGCTTAGGACTAGCGGGAGCAGCATCCTCCGAGCAGTACTTC. This translates into CASSLGLAGAASSEQYF.